A selection of T cell receptor beta chains follows, all from one sample in a study of response to subunit inactivated influenza vaccine. MiXCR, applied by TCRdb to the RT-PCR reads, yields one record per CDR3 protein. The table shows about 520,000 distinct CDR3 sequences, with around 9.9% occurring only once. The material sequenced was PBMCs from blood, taken about 40 days after vaccination. The source is a man in his forties or fifties who received an inactivated influenza vaccine. Both conserved end residues are part of each CDR3. A D gene is named only where the DNA matches it firmly. Rows give clone size only sometimes, using once, few, many, or a class for an expanded clone.

D,V,J,length,size,DNA,CDR3
-,TRBV20-1,TRBJ1-4,13,-,TGCAGTGCTAGTAGGCTGAGAAACGAAAAACTGTTTTTT,CSASRLRNEKLFF
-,TRBV4-2,TRBJ2-1,15,once,TGTGCCATGAGCCCCGGGCCCCGCTGCTACAATGAGCAGTTCTTC,CAMSPGPRCYNEQFF
TRBD1,TRBV6-2/TRBV6-3,TRBJ2-2,16,few,TGTGCCAGCAGGGCACCTGGACAGGGTAGAACCGGGGAGCTGTTTTTT,CASRAPGQGRTGELFF
-,TRBV15,TRBJ1-2,14,-,TGTGCCACCAGCGAAGGGTCCTTGGGCTATGGCTATACCTTC,CATSEGSLGYGYTF
TRBD2,TRBV5-4,TRBJ2-1,16,few,TGTGCCAGCAGCTTGGGGACTAGCGGGAGGGCATCTGAGCAGTTCTTC,CASSLGTSGRASEQFF
TRBD1,TRBV5-1,TRBJ2-7,16,many,TGCGCCAGCAGCTGGGACGGGACAGGGATCTCCTACGAGCAGTACTTC,CASSWDGTGISYEQYF
TRBD1,TRBV4-1,TRBJ1-1,15,-,TGCGCCAGCAGCCAAGGGGACAGAGGACCCGCTGAAGCTTTCTTT,CASSQGDRGPAEAFF
-,TRBV5-5,TRBJ1-1,14,-,TGTGCCAGCGGCTCTGGGCACGTGAACACTGAAGCTTTCTTT,CASGSGHVNTEAFF
TRBD2,TRBV29-1,TRBJ2-3,15,many,TGCAGCGTCGGCTTTAGCGGGAGTCCCAGAGATACGCAGTATTTT,CSVGFSGSPRDTQYF
-,TRBV12-3/TRBV12-4,TRBJ2-7,12,few,TGTGCCAGCAGTCCCAGAGCGGACGAGCAGTACTTC,CASSPRADEQYF
-,TRBV7-3,TRBJ2-1,15,-,TGTGCCAGCAGCTTATCTCCCATGGGGGGAAATGAGCAGTTCTTC,CASSLSPMGGNEQFF
-,TRBV30,TRBJ1-4,14,-,TGTGCCTGGACCAGGATCTCAACTAATGAAAAACTGTTTTTT,CAWTRISTNEKLFF
-,TRBV4-1,TRBJ2-1,14,many,TGCGCCAGCAGCCAAGTTTCAGGGTTCAATGAGCAGTTCTTC,CASSQVSGFNEQFF
TRBD1,TRBV6-1,TRBJ2-4,17,-,TGTGCCAGCAGTAAACAAGGGACAGACTTAGCCAAAAACATTCAGTACTTC,CASSKQGTDLAKNIQYF
-,TRBV10-3,TRBJ1-1,13,-,TGTGCCATCAGAAGACAGCCGAACACTGAAGCTTTCTTT,CAIRRQPNTEAFF
TRBD1,TRBV20-1,TRBJ2-3,16,many,TGCAGTGCTAGTGAACCCGGGACAGGGTCGTCAGATACGCAGTATTTT,CSASEPGTGSSDTQYF
-,TRBV12-3/TRBV12-4,TRBJ2-4,13,many,TGTGCCAGCAGTTTGGGGCCGCGAAACATTCAGTACTTC,CASSLGPRNIQYF
TRBD1,TRBV5-1,TRBJ1-1,16,-,TGCGCCAGCACGCCAGGGGGCGCGGAAAGGAACACTGAAGCTTTCTTT,CASTPGGAERNTEAFF
TRBD2,TRBV9,TRBJ2-5,17,many,TGTGCCAGCAGCGTAGCTCCGGGACTAGCGGGGAGAGAGACCCAGTACTTC,CASSVAPGLAGRETQYF
TRBD2,TRBV7-9,TRBJ2-1,16,-,TGTGCCAGCAGATTCTTAGCGGGAGGGTCCTACAATGAGCAGTTCTTC,CASRFLAGGSYNEQFF
-,TRBV9,TRBJ2-5,15,-,TGTGCCAGCAGCGTAGGTACAGGGGGAGGGGAGACCCAGTACTTC,CASSVGTGGGETQYF
TRBD2,TRBV20-1,TRBJ2-7,13,-,TGCAGTGCTAGGGGGACTAGTTTTGCCGAGCAGTACTTC,CSARGTSFAEQYF
TRBD2,TRBV27,TRBJ2-7,14,-,TGTGCCAGCATTGCCCCCGGGACTACCTACGAGCAGTACTTC,CASIAPGTTYEQYF
-,TRBV11-2,TRBJ2-3,13,-,TGTGCGACCACAGGGTCGGCGGGAGATACGCAGTATTTT,CATTGSAGDTQYF
-,TRBV4-2,TRBJ1-5,20,-,TGTGCCAGCAGCCAAGGTGCCGGGGTGTTTGAGGGCATAAACAATCAGCCCCAGCATTTT,CASSQGAGVFEGINNQPQHF
-,TRBV3-1,TRBJ2-5,14,few,TGTGCCAGCAGCCAAGTACGGATCCAAGAGACCCAGTACTTC,CASSQVRIQETQYF
TRBD1,TRBV3-1,TRBJ1-2,13,few,TGTGCCAGCAGCCAGACAGGGATGGACGGCTACACCTTC,CASSQTGMDGYTF
TRBD2,TRBV20-1,TRBJ2-3,16,many,TGCAGTGCTAGTCTACTAGCGGGGGAGTTCACAGATACGCAGTATTTT,CSASLLAGEFTDTQYF
TRBD2,TRBV7-2,TRBJ2-3,17,-,TGTGCCAGCAGCTTACGAACGGGAGGCCCTAGCACAGATACGCAGTATTTT,CASSLRTGGPSTDTQYF
-,TRBV12-3/TRBV12-4,TRBJ2-1,14,many,TGTGCCAGCAGTGGCGAGGGAGAGGGTAATGAGCAGTTCTTC,CASSGEGEGNEQFF
TRBD1,TRBV24-1,TRBJ2-1,13,-,TGTGCCACCAGTGACTTGAGGACAGGGTCGGGGTTCTTC,CATSDLRTGSGFF
TRBD2,TRBV4-2,TRBJ2-1,20,-,TGTGCCAGCAGCCAAGTAGTCGAGGGAGGGGCGCCCCCTTACTACAATGAGCAGTTCTTC,CASSQVVEGGAPPYYNEQFF
TRBD2,TRBV12-3/TRBV12-4,TRBJ2-7,16,many,TGTGCCAGCAGTCCACGCGGGGGAACAAACTCCTACGAGCAGTACTTC,CASSPRGGTNSYEQYF
-,TRBV29-1,TRBJ2-1,13,few,TGCAGCGTTGAAGATCGGGCGGCGGGCGGGCAGTTCTTC,CSVEDRAAGGQFF
-,TRBV5-6,TRBJ2-7,13,-,TGTGCCAGCAGCTCAGACTCCTTCTACGAGCAGTACTTC,CASSSDSFYEQYF
-,TRBV28,TRBJ2-7,14,-,TGTGCCAGCAGCCTCGGGGGCAGGAACTACGAGCAGTACTTC,CASSLGGRNYEQYF
TRBD2,TRBV20-1,TRBJ2-1,15,many,TGCAGTGCTAGAGATGCGAGGACTAGCGGGAATGAGCAGTTCTTC,CSARDARTSGNEQFF
-,TRBV28,TRBJ2-1,14,many,TGTGCCAGCAGTTCGAGTAAAGTGATCGATGAGCAGTTCTTC,CASSSSKVIDEQFF
-,TRBV5-6,TRBJ2-6,16,many,TGTGCCAGCAGCTTGCTATCTGGGTCCGGGGCCAACGTCCTGACTTTC,CASSLLSGSGANVLTF
-,TRBV4-3,TRBJ2-2,17,-,TGCGCCAGCAGCCAAGATTGGAGAGGGCGGTTTTCCGGGGAGCTGTTTTTT,CASSQDWRGRFSGELFF
TRBD1,TRBV10-2,TRBJ2-2,15,few,TGCGCCAGCAGTAGCCAGGGGGCTCATTCAGGGGAGCTGTTTTTT,CASSSQGAHSGELFF